This is a list of T cell receptor beta chains from one sample in a study of human T cells and chemical hapten exposure. A single record per CDR3 protein comes from TCRdb applying MiXCR to the RACE reads. This table holds 250,000 or so distinct CDR3 sequences, approximately 8% found once. The specimen was whole blood, collected in connection with sensitization to the hapten diphenylcyclopropenone (DPC). The receptors come from a man between 18 and 35 years old with alopecia areata. Some clones in this sample may be carry-over from other donors' samples. The CDR3 runs from the conserved cysteine through the conserved F or W. A D gene is named only where the DNA matches it firmly. Clone size is not always given. Where it is, it says once, few, many or a class for expanded clones.

size: many; J: TRBJ2-1; length: 15; D: .; V: TRBV7-9; DNA: TGTGCCAGCAGCCAAAGGCAGGGCGGTTTTGGTGAGCAGTTCTTC; CDR3: CASSQRQGGFGEQFF
size: .; J: TRBJ1-2; length: 16; D: .; V: TRBV7-2; DNA: TGTGCCAGCAGCCCGAATCGGATACAGGGCCGCTATGGCTACACCTTC; CDR3: CASSPNRIQGRYGYTF
size: many; J: TRBJ2-5; length: 16; D: .; V: TRBV6-5; DNA: TGTGCCAGCAGTTACCGCCCTAAGGGTCCTTCGGGGACCCAGTACTTC; CDR3: CASSYRPKGPSGTQYF
size: .; J: TRBJ2-5; length: 16; D: .; V: TRBV25-1; DNA: TGTGCCAGCAGTGAAACCCGGGGGATATGGACGGAGACCCAGTACTTC; CDR3: CASSETRGIWTETQYF
size: .; J: TRBJ2-3; length: 13; D: .; V: TRBV24-1; DNA: TGTGCCACCGGCGGGGGCTACACAGATACGCAGTATTTT; CDR3: CATGGGYTDTQYF
size: many; J: TRBJ2-2; length: 16; D: TRBD2; V: TRBV6-2/TRBV6-3; DNA: TGTGCCAGCAGTTACTCGGCGGGGGTGAGCACCGGGGAGCTGTTTTTT; CDR3: CASSYSAGVSTGELFF
size: .; J: TRBJ2-5; length: 15; D: .; V: TRBV7-3; DNA: TGTGCCAGCAGCCCCTGGGGGGGGCTCCAAGAGACCCAGTACTTC; CDR3: CASSPWGGLQETQYF
size: many; J: TRBJ2-3; length: 17; D: .; V: TRBV4-3; DNA: TGCGCCAGCAGCCAAGATCGGGACACCGATAGCACAGATACGCAGTATTTT; CDR3: CASSQDRDTDSTDTQYF
size: many; J: TRBJ2-2; length: 17; D: .; V: TRBV29-1; DNA: TGCAGCGTTGAAGACTTAGGACAGAGCGTGGACACCGGGGAGCTGTTTTTT; CDR3: CSVEDLGQSVDTGELFF
size: .; J: TRBJ2-1; length: 14; D: .; V: TRBV7-3; DNA: TGTGCCAGCAGCCGGGAAAGGGGCCAAGCTGAGCAGTTCTTC; CDR3: CASSRERGQAEQFF
size: .; J: TRBJ1-2; length: 11; D: .; V: TRBV12-3/TRBV12-4; DNA: TGTGCCAGCCGACAGCGTTATGGCTACACCTTC; CDR3: CASRQRYGYTF
size: many; J: TRBJ2-5; length: 11; D: .; V: TRBV5-1; DNA: TGTGCCAGCAGCTCCCAAGAGACCCAGTACTTC; CDR3: CASSSQETQYF
size: few; J: TRBJ2-2; length: 17; D: TRBD1; V: TRBV5-1; DNA: TGCGCCAGCAGCTGGATTGGGACAGGCGCGAACACCGGGGAGCTGTTTTTT; CDR3: CASSWIGTGANTGELFF
size: many; J: TRBJ1-6; length: 14; D: .; V: TRBV9; DNA: TGTGCCAGCAGCGTAGAGGGAAGTAATTCACCCCTCCACTTT; CDR3: CASSVEGSNSPLHF
size: .; J: TRBJ1-5; length: 15; D: .; V: TRBV6-2/TRBV6-3; DNA: TGTGCCAGCACCCGATGGGGAGGAAGCAATCAGCCCCAGCATTTT; CDR3: CASTRWGGSNQPQHF
size: many; J: TRBJ1-6; length: 14; D: .; V: TRBV5-1; DNA: TGCGCCAGCAGCATGACAGGACCCTCTTCACCCCTCCACTTT; CDR3: CASSMTGPSSPLHF
size: few; J: TRBJ2-7; length: 16; D: .; V: TRBV6-2/TRBV6-3; DNA: TGTGCCAGCAGACGGCCAGGGGACAATTCCAACTACGAGCAGTACTTC; CDR3: CASRRPGDNSNYEQYF
size: .; J: TRBJ1-2; length: 14; D: TRBD1; V: TRBV9; DNA: TGTGCCAGCAGCCCCCAGACAGGGAACTATGGCTACACCTTC; CDR3: CASSPQTGNYGYTF
size: few; J: TRBJ2-3; length: 16; D: .; V: TRBV12-3/TRBV12-4; DNA: TGTGCCAGCAGTTCCCCGAGGGGCGGGAGCACAGATACGCAGTATTTT; CDR3: CASSSPRGGSTDTQYF
size: .; J: TRBJ2-1; length: 15; D: .; V: TRBV4-3; DNA: TGCGCCAGCAGCCAAGAAGGTTCAAGAGACAATGAGCAGTTCTTC; CDR3: CASSQEGSRDNEQFF
size: .; J: TRBJ1-4; length: 16; D: .; V: TRBV6-5; DNA: TGTGCCAGCAGTTACTCGACGGCAGCAACTAATGAAAAACTGTTTTTT; CDR3: CASSYSTAATNEKLFF
size: many; J: TRBJ1-6; length: 13; D: .; V: TRBV12-3/TRBV12-4; DNA: TGTGCCAGCAGTCGGGACGGGAATTCACCCCTCCACTTT; CDR3: CASSRDGNSPLHF
size: many; J: TRBJ1-2; length: 13; D: .; V: TRBV6-5; DNA: TGTGCCAGCAGTAAGGGATACATCTATGGCTACACCTTC; CDR3: CASSKGYIYGYTF
size: .; J: TRBJ1-1; length: 15; D: .; V: TRBV4-3; DNA: TGCGCCAGCAGCCAAGATTGGACAGAAGACACTGAAGCTTTCTTT; CDR3: CASSQDWTEDTEAFF
size: many; J: TRBJ1-5; length: 15; D: .; V: TRBV20-1; DNA: TGCAGTGCTAGATCGGGGTGGAAGGACAATCAGCCCCAGCATTTT; CDR3: CSARSGWKDNQPQHF
size: .; J: TRBJ1-1; length: 14; D: .; V: TRBV7-9; DNA: TGTGCCAGCAGCTTAGTGATATCGAACACTGAAGCTTTCTTT; CDR3: CASSLVISNTEAFF
size: few; J: TRBJ1-5; length: 14; D: .; V: TRBV20-1; DNA: TGCAGTGCTAGAGATTTGACCAGCAATCAGCCCCAGCATTTT; CDR3: CSARDLTSNQPQHF
size: .; J: TRBJ2-1; length: 12; D: .; V: TRBV12-3/TRBV12-4; DNA: TGTGCCAGCAGTTCAAGGACGGATCGAACGCTCTTC; CDR3: CASSSRTDRTLF
size: many; J: TRBJ1-6; length: 13; D: .; V: TRBV6-5; DNA: TGTGCCAGCAGTTACCGAAATAATTCACCCCTCCACTTT; CDR3: CASSYRNNSPLHF